The 14 T cell receptor beta chains below were found in one sample sequenced in a study of blood T cell repertoires in COVID-19. Sequencing was performed with immunoSEQ multiplex PCR; in TCRdb, only in-frame clones are kept and a portion is missing. The sample holds tens of thousands of clones, over 75% seen once. The source material was peripheral blood. The origin of the receptors is a man between 50 and 59 years old with active or convalescent COVID-19.

This clone appeared a few times. The rearrangement joins TRBV27 to TRBJ1-4; D is ambiguous. The CDR3 is 14 amino acids. CDR1 and CDR2 from the germline V gene are MNHEY and SMNVEV (reference sequence). Trimming pared 1 base from V and 8 bases from J, leaving 11 bases between. CDR3 protein: CASSLLGGGEKLFF. The CDR3 bases are TGTGCCAGCAGTTTATTGGGAGGTGGAGAAAAACTGTTTTTT.

The rearrangement joins TRBV9 to TRBJ2-1; no firm D call. The CDR3 runs to 13 residues. In germline, CDR1 is SGDLS, CDR2 YYNGEE. V was pared by 2 bases and J by 6 bases, with 9 bases between. DNA of the CDR3: TGTGCCAGCAGCGTGAGCCTACCCAATGAGCAGTTCTTC. This sequence encodes CASSVSLPNEQFF.

The V call is TRBV19, the J call TRBJ2-2, with 7 nucleotides matching TRBD2. The ends lost 10 bases at V and 4 bases at J; junction bases unmatched: 6. This CDR3 has 13 residues. Germline CDR1 reads LNHDA; CDR2 reads SQIVND (reference sequence). The CDR3 spells CATDTGGTGELFF. DNA for the CDR3: TGTGCCACCGATACGGGGGGCACCGGGGAGCTGTTTTTT.

CDR3 in amino acids: CASKDPRMNTEAFF. CDR3 bases: TGTGCCTCAAAGGATCCCAGGATGAACACTGAAGCTTTCTTT. The V call is TRBV2, the J call TRBJ1-1; unclear D gene. Germline CDR1 reads SNHLY; CDR2 reads FYNNEI. The CDR3 loop spans 14 amino acids. Trimming removed 11 bases at V and 0 bases at J, with 16 bases between.

The chain uses TRBV5-1 and TRBJ2-7; the match to TRBD2 covers 9 bases. J was trimmed by 0 bases and V by 5 bases; bases with no gene match: 6. The CDR3 spans 15 residues. Per germline, CDR1 SGHRS and CDR2 YFSETQ. In nucleotides, the CDR3 is TGCGCCAGCAGGTCTAGCGGGGTTAGCTCCTACGAGCAGTACTTC. Translation: CASRSSGVSSYEQYF.

The genes are TRBV29-1 and TRBJ2-2; D not certain. CDR1 SQVTM and CDR2 ANQGSEA come from the germline V gene. The CDR3 is made up of 11 amino acids. Between the trimmed V and J ends, which lost 5 bases and 1 base, there was a span of 2 bases. In nucleotides, the CDR3 is TGCAGCGTTCTGAACACCGGGGAGCTGTTTTTT. Amino acids: CSVLNTGELFF.

The chain recombines TRBV2 with TRBJ2-5; TRBD2 matches 12 bases. Germline lookup yields CDR1 SNHLY and CDR2 FYNNEI. CDR3 length equals 19 residues. Trimming at V came to 6 bases and at J to 3 bases, leaving 17 bases not matched to a gene. The CDR3: CASRGSPGLAGLGEETQYF. The CDR3 DNA reads as TGTGCCAGCAGAGGGAGCCCGGGACTAGCGGGTTTGGGGGAAGAGACCCAGTACTTC.

This clone was recorded once. The rearrangement joins TRBV6-5 to TRBJ2-3, with 10 bases matching TRBD1. The V gene's germline CDR1 is MNHEY and CDR2 SVGAGI. The CDR3 loop spans 15 amino acids. V lost 4 bases to trimming and J lost 1 base; unmatched junction nucleotides: 2. CDR3 loop: CASSSGTGGTDTQYF. The CDR3 coding sequence is TGTGCCAGCAGTTCCGGGACAGGGGGCACAGATACGCAGTATTTT.

The chain combines TRBV6-5 with TRBJ1-6; the D gene is possibly TRBD1 (5 bases). The germline CDR1 and CDR2 sequences are MNHEY and SVGAGI. CDR3 length: 14 residues. V lost 5 bases and J lost 2, with 7 bases in between. Here the CDR3 DNA reads TGTGCCAGCAGTCGGACAACCTATAATTCACCCCTCCACTTT. Translation gives CASSRTTYNSPLHF.

J is TRBJ2-5 and V is TRBV25-1; TRBD2 might be the D (7 bases). The CDR3 loop spans 14 amino acids. Germline loops: CDR1 MGHDK, CDR2 SYGVNS. V was cut by 1 base and J by 5 bases, with 11 bases left in between. The CDR3 loop is CASSEFGGQETQYF. In DNA, the CDR3 is TGTGCCAGCAGTGAATTCGGGGGGCAGGAGACCCAGTACTTC.

The chain employs TRBV19 and TRBJ2-3; 8 bases match TRBD1. Germline V gene lookup returns CDR1 LNHDA and CDR2 SQIVND (reference sequence). J was trimmed by 4 bases and V by 5 bases; bases with no gene match: 11. The CDR3 is made up of 16 amino acids. This chain's CDR3 is CASSYRGAGGADTQYF. The CDR3 DNA sequence: TGTGCCAGTAGTTATCGCGGGGCAGGGGGCGCAGATACGCAGTATTTT. Using reference TRBV19 and TRBJ2-3 for the parts outside the CDR3, the full variable domain is DGGITQSPKYLFRKEGQNVTLSCEQNLNHDAMYWYRQDPGQGLRLIYYSQIVNDFQKGDIAEGYSVSREKKESFPLTVTSAQKNPTAFYLCASSYRGAGGADTQYFGPGTRLTVL.

V usage is TRBV2 and J usage is TRBJ2-7, with 7 positions matching TRBD2. The CDR3 contains 13 residues. After removal of 6 bases from V and 4 bases from J, the junction contained 6 bases not matched to a gene. The germline V gene encodes CDR1 SNHLY and CDR2 FYNNEI. The CDR3 region has the DNA TGTGCCAGCAGGGAGACCGGGGGGTACGAGCAGTACTTC. Amino acid sequence: CASRETGGYEQYF.

V usage is TRBV13 and J usage is TRBJ1-1, with 7 bases lining up with TRBD1. This CDR3 has 14 residues. The V segment lost 4 bases and the J segment 5 bases; nucleotides outside the gene matches: 7. In germline, CDR1 is PRHDT, CDR2 FYEKMQ (reference sequence). The CDR3 sequence is CASSSQGRGTEAFF. For the CDR3, the DNA is TGTGCCAGCAGCTCACAGGGGAGAGGAACTGAAGCTTTCTTT.

This clone was found a few times. This chain connects TRBV10-2 to TRBJ1-1; D is unclear. From germline, CDR1 is WSHSY and CDR2 SAAADI. V was trimmed by 8 bases and J by 5 bases, leaving 15 bases between them. The CDR3 runs to 13 residues. The CDR3 sequence: CASRNLQWTEAFF. Here the CDR3 DNA reads TGCGCCAGCCGAAATTTACAGTGGACTGAAGCTTTCTTT.